This TCR beta chain is drawn from a study of cytomegalovirus exposure and HLA in healthy donors. The overall study: The use of the same platform for the 95 to 150 validation repertoires and the 600 to 800 first-cohort repertoires was reported by a later analysis.

Produced via immunoSEQ multiplex PCR; TCRdb's table is partial and in-frame only. The table has about 140,000 clones, 70% to 90% seen once; the top ten hold just under 3%. Donors were drawn from the approximately 120-subject validation cohort, separate from the approximately 670-subject first cohort. Study-wide findings and caveats: CMV antigen specificity was confirmed in vitro for a few CMV-associated chains. It was found in a later analysis that first-cohort TCR clusters tended to co-occur in the 100 to 150 validation repertoires.

Concerning this clone itself: Antigen: not known.

Germline loops: CDR1 SGHTS, CDR2 YDEGEE. Trimming cost V 0 bases and J 2 bases; bases outside gene matches: 14. The CDR3 runs 20 residues. Sequenced sample: PBMCs. The receptor's source is a man aged 18 to 29 in good health and CMV-seronegative. V and J are TRBV5-8 and TRBJ2-1, with 10 bases matching TRBD2. In DNA form, the CDR3 reads TGTGCCAGCAGCTTGGCCGGGTTAGCGGGGGGCAACCGAGCCTACAATGAGCAGTTCTTC. Its translation: CASSLAGLAGGNRAYNEQFF.